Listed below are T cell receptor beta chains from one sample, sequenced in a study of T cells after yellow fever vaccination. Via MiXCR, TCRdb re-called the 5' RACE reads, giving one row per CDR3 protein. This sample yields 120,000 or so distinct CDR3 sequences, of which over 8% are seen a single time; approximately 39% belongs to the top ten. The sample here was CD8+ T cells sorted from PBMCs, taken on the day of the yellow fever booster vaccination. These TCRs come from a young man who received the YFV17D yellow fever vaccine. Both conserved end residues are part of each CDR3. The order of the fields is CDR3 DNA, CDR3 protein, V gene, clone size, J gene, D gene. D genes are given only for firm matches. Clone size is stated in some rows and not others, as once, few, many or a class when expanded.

cdr3_nt: TGCGCCAGCAGCCACCGGACAGCCAAAACTGAAGCTTTCTTT
cdr3_aa: CASSHRTAKTEAFF
v_call: TRBV4-1
clone_size: .
j_call: TRBJ1-1
d_call: .

cdr3_nt: TGTGCCAGCAGCACCGTAGCGGGGGAGTACACAGATACGCAGTATTTT
cdr3_aa: CASSTVAGEYTDTQYF
v_call: TRBV5-4
clone_size: .
j_call: TRBJ2-3
d_call: TRBD2

cdr3_nt: TGTGCCAGCAAGAGCCCGGGGGGCCCTTTATACAATGAGCAGTTCTTC
cdr3_aa: CASKSPGGPLYNEQFF
v_call: TRBV12-3/TRBV12-4
clone_size: .
j_call: TRBJ2-1
d_call: .

cdr3_nt: TGTGCCAGCAGCTTAATAGTCAATGAGCAGTTCTTC
cdr3_aa: CASSLIVNEQFF
v_call: TRBV7-9
clone_size: few
j_call: TRBJ2-1
d_call: .

cdr3_nt: TGTGCCTTTGTAGGAGGCGGGGAGCTGTTTTTT
cdr3_aa: CAFVGGGELFF
v_call: TRBV30
clone_size: few
j_call: TRBJ2-2
d_call: .

cdr3_nt: TGTGCCAGCAGTTTCGGACAGGGGGCAAACGACTATGGCTACACCTTC
cdr3_aa: CASSFGQGANDYGYTF
v_call: TRBV12-3/TRBV12-4
clone_size: few
j_call: TRBJ1-2
d_call: TRBD1

cdr3_nt: TGTGCCAGCAGAGACACCAATGAGCAGTTCTTC
cdr3_aa: CASRDTNEQFF
v_call: TRBV6-2/TRBV6-3
clone_size: .
j_call: TRBJ2-1
d_call: .

cdr3_nt: TGTGCCAGCTCACACAGGGGCCGATTGGGCAATCAGCCCCAGCATTTT
cdr3_aa: CASSHRGRLGNQPQHF
v_call: TRBV18
clone_size: .
j_call: TRBJ1-5
d_call: TRBD1

cdr3_nt: TGCGCCAGCAGCTTGGCGGCAGCATATGGCTACACCTTC
cdr3_aa: CASSLAAAYGYTF
v_call: TRBV5-1
clone_size: .
j_call: TRBJ1-2
d_call: .

cdr3_nt: TGTGCCAGCAGCTTTCTGACTCTTAGCTCCTATGGCTACACCTTC
cdr3_aa: CASSFLTLSSYGYTF
v_call: TRBV5-6
clone_size: .
j_call: TRBJ1-2
d_call: .

cdr3_nt: TGTGCCAGCAGCCAAGTTTCGGGGACCGGGGAGCTGTTTTTT
cdr3_aa: CASSQVSGTGELFF
v_call: TRBV4-2
clone_size: few
j_call: TRBJ2-2
d_call: .

cdr3_nt: TGTGCCAGCAGTTTAGGGGTGAACACCGGGGAGCTGTTTTTT
cdr3_aa: CASSLGVNTGELFF
v_call: TRBV27
clone_size: .
j_call: TRBJ2-2
d_call: .

cdr3_nt: TGTGCCGGACGGCCTCCGGGACAGGATCAGCCCCAGCATTTT
cdr3_aa: CAGRPPGQDQPQHF
v_call: TRBV21-1
clone_size: .
j_call: TRBJ1-5
d_call: .

cdr3_nt: TGTGCCAGCAGACCGATGCCAGATACGCAGTATTTT
cdr3_aa: CASRPMPDTQYF
v_call: TRBV7-8
clone_size: few
j_call: TRBJ2-3
d_call: .

cdr3_nt: TGTGCCAGCAGCCAGGGAGTCCACGAGCAGTACTTC
cdr3_aa: CASSQGVHEQYF
v_call: TRBV7-9
clone_size: .
j_call: TRBJ2-7
d_call: .

cdr3_nt: TGCAGTGCCCCGACCGTAGGATCTACCAATGAGCAGTTCTTC
cdr3_aa: CSAPTVGSTNEQFF
v_call: TRBV20-1
clone_size: few
j_call: TRBJ2-1
d_call: .

cdr3_nt: TGTGCCAGTAGTACGACAGGGGGCGTCCAGCCCCAGCATTTT
cdr3_aa: CASSTTGGVQPQHF
v_call: TRBV19
clone_size: .
j_call: TRBJ1-5
d_call: TRBD1

cdr3_nt: TGTGCCAGCAGAAAAAGACAGTTCTACAATGAGCAGTTCTTC
cdr3_aa: CASRKRQFYNEQFF
v_call: TRBV27
clone_size: .
j_call: TRBJ2-1
d_call: .

cdr3_nt: TGTGCCAGCAGCCTGGGGGAGGAAGTTGAGCAGTTCTTC
cdr3_aa: CASSLGEEVEQFF
v_call: TRBV7-3
clone_size: .
j_call: TRBJ2-1
d_call: .

cdr3_nt: TGCAGCGTTGGGGGACAGGGAAAGAACACCGGGGAGCTGTTTTTT
cdr3_aa: CSVGGQGKNTGELFF
v_call: TRBV29-1
clone_size: .
j_call: TRBJ2-2
d_call: TRBD1

cdr3_nt: TGCGCCAGCAGCCATCCCCCGACAGGGGGCTTGAGCTCCTACGAGCAGTACTTC
cdr3_aa: CASSHPPTGGLSSYEQYF
v_call: TRBV4-1
clone_size: many
j_call: TRBJ2-7
d_call: TRBD1

cdr3_nt: TGTGCCAGCAGTTTACAGGGTTTGGGGCTTCCCCTCCACTTT
cdr3_aa: CASSLQGLGLPLHF
v_call: TRBV12-3/TRBV12-4
clone_size: .
j_call: TRBJ1-6
d_call: .

cdr3_nt: TGTGCCAGCTCACGGGACAGGTTGGGAGGGAACACTGAAGCTTTCTTT
cdr3_aa: CASSRDRLGGNTEAFF
v_call: TRBV18
clone_size: .
j_call: TRBJ1-1
d_call: TRBD1

cdr3_nt: TGTGCCAGTAGTTTCCCCGGACTAGCGGGGGAAGAGACCCAGTACTTC
cdr3_aa: CASSFPGLAGEETQYF
v_call: TRBV19
clone_size: .
j_call: TRBJ2-5
d_call: TRBD2

cdr3_nt: TGTGCCAGCAGCTTGTCTCCCGGCGGGGGCTCCTACGAGCAGTACTTC
cdr3_aa: CASSLSPGGGSYEQYF
v_call: TRBV7-6
clone_size: .
j_call: TRBJ2-7
d_call: TRBD2

cdr3_nt: TGTGCCAGCAGTACGGGGACAGGGCTGGCTCTATATGGCTACACCTTC
cdr3_aa: CASSTGTGLALYGYTF
v_call: TRBV6-5
clone_size: .
j_call: TRBJ1-2
d_call: TRBD1

cdr3_nt: TGCAGCGTTCAGGGTCAGCTTTACGAGCAGTACTTC
cdr3_aa: CSVQGQLYEQYF
v_call: TRBV29-1
clone_size: few
j_call: TRBJ2-7
d_call: .

cdr3_nt: TGTGCCAGCGGATACAGGGCGGCAAATGAGCAGTTCTTC
cdr3_aa: CASGYRAANEQFF
v_call: TRBV12-3/TRBV12-4
clone_size: few
j_call: TRBJ2-1
d_call: .

cdr3_nt: TGCAGTGCTAGAATGGACAATAGCAATCAGCCCCAGCATTTT
cdr3_aa: CSARMDNSNQPQHF
v_call: TRBV20-1
clone_size: .
j_call: TRBJ1-5
d_call: .

cdr3_nt: TGTGCCAGCTTCGAGGGAGCGTCTAGCACAGATACGCAGTATTTT
cdr3_aa: CASFEGASSTDTQYF
v_call: TRBV2
clone_size: .
j_call: TRBJ2-3
d_call: .

cdr3_nt: TGCGCCAGCAGCCAAGCCGGGACAGGGGGGACTAAGTTCTTC
cdr3_aa: CASSQAGTGGTKFF
v_call: TRBV4-3
clone_size: few
j_call: TRBJ2-1
d_call: TRBD1

cdr3_nt: TGTGCCAGCAGTTACTCTGCCCTCGGGGAGCAGTACTTC
cdr3_aa: CASSYSALGEQYF
v_call: TRBV6-5
clone_size: few
j_call: TRBJ2-7
d_call: .

cdr3_nt: TGTGCCAGCAGCAAGGACACCCTTAGAGAGCAGTACTTC
cdr3_aa: CASSKDTLREQYF
v_call: TRBV12-3/TRBV12-4
clone_size: .
j_call: TRBJ2-7
d_call: .

cdr3_nt: TGTGCCAGTAGACAATGGGACGGCCCCTCCTACAATGAGCAGTTCTTC
cdr3_aa: CASRQWDGPSYNEQFF
v_call: TRBV19
clone_size: .
j_call: TRBJ2-1
d_call: .

cdr3_nt: TGTGCCAGTTCAGGGCGCGAATTCTATCATTTTAACACCGGGGAGCTGTTTTTT
cdr3_aa: CASSGREFYHFNTGELFF
v_call: TRBV12-3/TRBV12-4
clone_size: .
j_call: TRBJ2-2
d_call: .